This T cell receptor (beta chain) was obtained from a study of response to subunit inactivated influenza vaccine. TCRdb recomputed calls from the RT-PCR reads with MiXCR, one row per CDR3 protein. In the table there are under 750,000 distinct CDR3 sequences, approximately 12% of which are singletons. General study findings and limits: Authors suggested each seasonal flu vaccination may recruit only limited numbers of new T cells.

This clonotype has ten or more counts. Its specificity is not known. CDR1 is SGHRS, CDR2 YFSETQ, per germline. V shed 4 bases and J shed 0 bases, with 8 bases lying between them. The CDR3 is 13 residues long. Source: PBMCs from blood, taken on the day of vaccination. This clonotype was obtained from a man aged 50 to 60 who received an inactivated influenza vaccine. The rearrangement joins TRBV5-1 to TRBJ2-7; D unclear. The CDR3 DNA sequence: TGCGCCAGCAGCCCGGTTAACTCCTACGAGCAGTACTTC. This gives the protein CASSPVNSYEQYF.